The 5 T cell receptor beta chains given below trace back to one sample, sequenced in a study of beta chain features in type 1 diabetes. Study results and caveats: Shorter TCRB CDR3s, moderately but significantly so, marked every one of the four CD4+ subsets in Type 1 diabetes patients.

The authors reverse transcribed all of the isolated RNA, so sequencing captured expressed TCRB transcripts. TCRdb keeps only in-frame clones here, not all; method: immunoSEQ multiplex PCR. The profile shows roughly 140,000 clones, about a tenth of them singletons. Which antigens these TCRs recognize remains unknown. Sequencing input: central memory CD4+ T cells from blood. The origin of the receptors is a man aged 25-40 years with type 1 diabetes.

V gene TRBV7-9 combines with J gene TRBJ1-3, with 10 bases aligning to TRBD1. Germline assignment: CDR1 SEHNR and CDR2 FQNEAQ (reference sequence). After removal of 11 bases from V and 0 bases from J, the junction contained 7 bases not matched to a gene. This CDR3 has 15 residues. The CDR3 here is CAAGTGALSGNTIYF. In DNA form, the CDR3 reads TGTGCCGCCGGGACAGGGGCCCTCTCTGGAAACACCATATATTTT. The whole variable domain, filled in from reference TRBV7-9 and TRBJ1-3, reads DTGVSQNPRHKITKRGQNVTFRCDPISEHNRLYWYRQTLGQGPEFLTYFQNEAQLEKSRLLSDRFSAERPKGSFSTLEIQRTEQGDSAMYLCAAGTGALSGNTIYFGEGSWLTVV.

This sequence joins TRBV7-8 and TRBJ2-1; TRBD2 might be the D (6 bases). Germline CDR1 SGHVS, CDR2 FQNEAQ. Between the trimmed V and J ends, which lost 5 bases and 16 bases, there was a span of 18 bases. This CDR3 contains 12 residues. The CDR3 is CASSRAGLGGFF. The CDR3 DNA reads TGTGCCAGCAGCAGAGCGGGCCTAGGAGGATTCTTC. Full variable domain (outside the CDR3, taken from reference TRBV7-8 and TRBJ2-1): GAGVSQSPRYKVAKRGQDVALRCDPISGHVSLFWYQQALGQGPEFLTYFQNEAQLDKSGLPSDRFFAERPEGSVSTLKIQRTQQEDSAVYLCASSRAGLGGFFGPGTRLTVL.

The gene calls are TRBV5-6 and TRBJ2-1; 7 positions match TRBD1. The CDR3 sequence is 16 residues long. J gave up 0 bases and V 3 bases, and 6 bases lay outside the gene matches. The germline gives CDR1 SGHDT, CDR2 YYEEEE. CDR3 DNA: TGTGCCAGCAGCTGGGACAGTGCGAGCTCCTACAATGAGCAGTTCTTC. Its translation: CASSWDSASSYNEQFF.

V and J are TRBV7-9 and TRBJ2-5; a weak D match, TRBD2 (7 bases). The length of the CDR3 is 17 residues. The V and J ends lost 4 bases and 5 bases respectively, with 23 bases between them. The V gene's germline CDR1 is SEHNR and CDR2 FQNEAQ (reference sequence). The CDR3 DNA is TGTGCCAGCAGCTCCCTTCGTGGGGGGGCCGGCGGGGAGACCCAGTACTTC. Amino acid sequence: CASSSLRGGAGGETQYF.

This clone came up a few times. This rearrangement joins TRBV7-2 to TRBJ2-2; TRBD1 aligns across 7 bases. The germline V gene has CDR1 SGHTA and CDR2 FQGNSA. The CDR3 contains 14 residues. V trimming: 5 bases; J trimming: 2 bases; junction bases outside the gene matches: 2. For the CDR3, the DNA is TGTGCCAGCAGCAGGACAGGCAACACCGGGGAGCTGTTTTTT. Protein product: CASSRTGNTGELFF.